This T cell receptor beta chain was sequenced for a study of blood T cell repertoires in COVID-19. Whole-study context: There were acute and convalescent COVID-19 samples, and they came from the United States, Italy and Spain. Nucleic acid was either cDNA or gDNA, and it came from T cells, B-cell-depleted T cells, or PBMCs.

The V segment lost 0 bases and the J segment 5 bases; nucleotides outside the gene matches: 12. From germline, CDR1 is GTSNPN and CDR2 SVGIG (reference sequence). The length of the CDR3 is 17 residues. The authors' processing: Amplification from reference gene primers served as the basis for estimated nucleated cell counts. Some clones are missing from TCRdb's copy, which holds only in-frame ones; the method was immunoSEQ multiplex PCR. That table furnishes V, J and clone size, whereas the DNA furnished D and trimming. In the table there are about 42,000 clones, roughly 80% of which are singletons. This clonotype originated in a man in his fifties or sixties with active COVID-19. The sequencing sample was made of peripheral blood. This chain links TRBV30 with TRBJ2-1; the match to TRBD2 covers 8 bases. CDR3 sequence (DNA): TGTGCCTGGAGTGTAAGATTCACTAGCGGAGCCCACAATGAGCAGTTCTTC. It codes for CAWSVRFTSGAHNEQFF.